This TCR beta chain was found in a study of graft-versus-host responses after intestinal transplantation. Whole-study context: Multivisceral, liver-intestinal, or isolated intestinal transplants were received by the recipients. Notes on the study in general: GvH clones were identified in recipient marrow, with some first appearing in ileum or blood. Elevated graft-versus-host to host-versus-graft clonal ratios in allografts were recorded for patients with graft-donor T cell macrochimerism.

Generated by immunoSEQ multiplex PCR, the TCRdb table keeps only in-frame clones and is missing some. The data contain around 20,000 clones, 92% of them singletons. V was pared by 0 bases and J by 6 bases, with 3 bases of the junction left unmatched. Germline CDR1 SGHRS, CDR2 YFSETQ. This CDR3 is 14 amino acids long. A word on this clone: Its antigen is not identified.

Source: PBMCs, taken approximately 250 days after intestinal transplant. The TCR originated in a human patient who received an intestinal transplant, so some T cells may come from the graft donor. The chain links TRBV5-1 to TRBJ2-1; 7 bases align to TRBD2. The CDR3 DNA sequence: TGCGCCAGCAGCTTGGCCGGGGGGTCCAATGAGCAGTTCTTC. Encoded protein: CASSLAGGSNEQFF.